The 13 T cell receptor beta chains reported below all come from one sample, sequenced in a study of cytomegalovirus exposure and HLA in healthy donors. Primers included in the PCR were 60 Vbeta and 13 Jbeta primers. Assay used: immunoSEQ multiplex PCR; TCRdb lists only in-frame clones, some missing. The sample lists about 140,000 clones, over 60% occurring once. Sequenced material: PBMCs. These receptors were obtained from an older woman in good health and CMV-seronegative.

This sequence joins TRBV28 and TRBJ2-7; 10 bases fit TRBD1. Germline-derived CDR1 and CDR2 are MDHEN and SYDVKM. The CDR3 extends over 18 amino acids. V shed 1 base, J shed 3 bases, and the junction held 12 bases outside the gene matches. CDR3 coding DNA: TGTGCCAGCAGTTTATTACCTCGGGGGACAGGGGTCCTCTACGAGCAGTACTTC. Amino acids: CASSLLPRGTGVLYEQYF.

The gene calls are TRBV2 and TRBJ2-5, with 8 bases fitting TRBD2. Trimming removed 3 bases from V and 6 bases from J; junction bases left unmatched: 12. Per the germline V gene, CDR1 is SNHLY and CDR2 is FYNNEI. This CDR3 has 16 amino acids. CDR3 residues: CASSDGRAGGRQTQYF. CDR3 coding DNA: TGTGCCAGCAGTGATGGTAGGGCGGGGGGCAGGCAGACCCAGTACTTC.

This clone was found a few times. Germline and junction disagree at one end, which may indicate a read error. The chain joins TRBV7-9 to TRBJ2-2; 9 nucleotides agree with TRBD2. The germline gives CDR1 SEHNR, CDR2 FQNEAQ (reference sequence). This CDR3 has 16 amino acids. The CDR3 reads CSSSLGAGGNTGELFF. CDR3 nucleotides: TGTTCCAGCAGCTTGGGAGCGGGAGGGAACACCGGGGAGCTGTTTTTT.

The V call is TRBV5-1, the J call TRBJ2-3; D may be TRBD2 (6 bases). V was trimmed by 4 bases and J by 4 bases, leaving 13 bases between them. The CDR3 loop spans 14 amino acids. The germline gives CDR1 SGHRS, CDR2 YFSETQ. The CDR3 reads CASSPGRSADTQYF. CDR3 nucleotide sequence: TGCGCCAGCAGCCCAGGGAGGTCGGCAGATACGCAGTATTTT.

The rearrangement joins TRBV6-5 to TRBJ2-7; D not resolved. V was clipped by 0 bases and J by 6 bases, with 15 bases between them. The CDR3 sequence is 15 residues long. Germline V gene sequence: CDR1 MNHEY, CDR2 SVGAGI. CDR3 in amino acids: CASSYSRERWREQYF. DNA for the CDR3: TGTGCCAGCAGTTACTCGAGAGAGCGCTGGCGCGAGCAGTACTTC.

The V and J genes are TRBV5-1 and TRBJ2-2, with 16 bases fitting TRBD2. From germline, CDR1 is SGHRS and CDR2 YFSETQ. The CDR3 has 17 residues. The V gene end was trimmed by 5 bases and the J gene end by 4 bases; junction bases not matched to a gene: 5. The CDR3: CASRGLAGGPVTGELFF. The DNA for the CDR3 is TGCGCCAGCAGGGGACTAGCGGGGGGGCCAGTCACCGGGGAGCTGTTTTTT.

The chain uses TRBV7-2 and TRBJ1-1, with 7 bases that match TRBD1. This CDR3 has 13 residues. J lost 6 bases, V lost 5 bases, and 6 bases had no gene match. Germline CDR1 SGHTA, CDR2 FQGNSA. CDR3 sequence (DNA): TGTGCCAGCAGCCCTACAGGGGCACCTGAAGCTTTCTTT. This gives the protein CASSPTGAPEAFF.

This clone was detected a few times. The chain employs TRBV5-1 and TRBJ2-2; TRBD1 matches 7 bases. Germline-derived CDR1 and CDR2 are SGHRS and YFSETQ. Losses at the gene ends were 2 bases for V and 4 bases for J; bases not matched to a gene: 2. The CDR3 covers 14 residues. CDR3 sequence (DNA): TGCGCCAGCAGCTTAACAGGGGTCACCGGGGAGCTGTTTTTT. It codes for CASSLTGVTGELFF.

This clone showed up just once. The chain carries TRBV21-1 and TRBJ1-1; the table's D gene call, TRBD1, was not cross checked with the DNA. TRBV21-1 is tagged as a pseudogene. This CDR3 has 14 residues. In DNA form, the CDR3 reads TGTGCCAGCAGCAAGGGGCCGTCGAACACTGAAGCTTTCTTT. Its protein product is CASSKGPSNTEAFF.

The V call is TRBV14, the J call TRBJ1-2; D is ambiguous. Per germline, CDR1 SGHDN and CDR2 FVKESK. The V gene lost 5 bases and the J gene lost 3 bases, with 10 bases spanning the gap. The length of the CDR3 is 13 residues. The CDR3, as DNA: TGTGCCAGCAGCATAGACTCATACTATGGCTACACCTTC. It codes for CASSIDSYYGYTF.

CDR3 amino acids: CASSFTNTGELFF. The DNA for the CDR3 is TGTGCCAGCAGTTTTACGAACACCGGGGAGCTGTTTTTT. V is TRBV28 and J is TRBJ2-2; D is unclear. V lost 3 bases to trimming and J lost 0 bases, with 2 bases between them. This CDR3 is built from 13 residues. CDR1 is MDHEN, CDR2 SYDVKM, per germline.

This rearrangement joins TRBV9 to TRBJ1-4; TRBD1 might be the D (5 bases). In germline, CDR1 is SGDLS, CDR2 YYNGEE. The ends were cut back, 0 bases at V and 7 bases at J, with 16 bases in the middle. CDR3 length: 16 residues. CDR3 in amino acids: CASSVAGGGGGEKLFF. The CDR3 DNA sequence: TGTGCCAGCAGCGTAGCGGGCGGGGGAGGCGGTGAAAAACTGTTTTTT. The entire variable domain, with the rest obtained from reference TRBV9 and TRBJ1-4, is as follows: DSGVTQTPKHLITATGQRVTLRCSPRSGDLSVYWYQQSLDQGLQFLIQYYNGEERAKGNILERFSAQQFPDLHSELNLSSLELGDSALYFCASSVAGGGGGEKLFFGSGTQLSVL.

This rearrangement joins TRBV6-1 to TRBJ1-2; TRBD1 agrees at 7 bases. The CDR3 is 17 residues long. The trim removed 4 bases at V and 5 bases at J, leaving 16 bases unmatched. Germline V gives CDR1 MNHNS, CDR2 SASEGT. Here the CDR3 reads CASSALPTGTLGYGYTF. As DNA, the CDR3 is TGTGCCAGCAGTGCCCTGCCGACAGGGACTTTGGGATATGGCTACACCTTC.